The present TCR beta chain was sequenced within a study of blood T cells in healthy people across ages. V gave up 5 bases and J gave up 6 bases; unmatched junction bases: 8. In germline, CDR1 is DFQATT, CDR2 SNEGSKA (reference sequence). CDR3 size: 13 residues. Combining a sample-barcoded 5' primer with a J-beta primer mix, a second PCR ran for roughly 7 to 12 cycles. TCRdb used MiXCR to reprocess the 5' RACE reads, holding one entry per CDR3 protein. The sample carries roughly 1 million distinct CDR3 sequences, almost 25% recorded once. Each donor was a healthy Caucasian individual from Russia, aged roughly 6 to 90. These same data were also listed under a study on T cells of mothers and their children. That paper notes: Biologically related mothers and children overlapped slightly more than unrelated pairs, a non-significant difference.

The TCR sequence derives from a girl aged 2 to 9 in good health. The chain has TRBV20-1 and TRBJ1-2; 8 nucleotides agree with TRBD1. Input material: blood. CDR3 in amino acids: CSALPPGQDGYTF. The CDR3 region has the DNA TGCAGTGCTTTACCACCGGGACAGGATGGCTACACCTTC.